This T cell receptor (beta chain) is drawn from a study of metastatic and nonmetastatic thyroid tumors. Background on the study: It was across blood and tumor or nodule tissue from malignant and benign thyroid patients that repertoires were compared. Study results and limitations: It was reported that TCR beta diversity was significantly higher in malignant thyroid tumors than benign nodules, in blood and tumor.

This clone was counted at least ten times. What it binds is unknown. V was cut by 6 bases and J by 5 bases, with 7 bases left in between. Germline V lookup: CDR1 SGHVS, CDR2 FNYEAQ. This CDR3 spans 11 amino acids. Every patient was untreated before thyroid surgery. TCRdb re-called clones via MiXCR from the PCR reads. The sample includes 30,000 or so clones, under 8% of them seen just once. This chain uses TRBV7-6 with TRBJ2-5, with D uncertain. This receptor was obtained from a female donor with papillary thyroid cancer or a benign thyroid nodule (not recorded which). Some clones in this sample may be carry-over from other donors' samples. The material sequenced was blood. The CDR3 reads CASSERETQYF. CDR3 bases: TGTGCCAGCAGTGAGAGGGAGACCCAGTACTTC.